This TCR beta chain appears in the sequencing data of a study of tumor and adjacent non-tumor tissue in lung cancer. This clonotype was recorded many times. RNA was extracted from bulk tissue without any cell sorting. A modified ARM-PCR protocol with three rounds of nested PCR amplified TCRbeta. TCRdb called the multiplex PCR reads again in MiXCR, with one record for every CDR3 protein. The repertoire holds 130,000 or so distinct CDR3 sequences, with around three fifths as singletons. The CDR3 runs 14 residues. Germline values: CDR1 MGHRA, CDR2 YSYEKL. J lost 5 bases, V lost 1 base, and 1 base had no gene match.

This clonotype was sampled from a man aged 25-40 years with non-small cell lung cancer. Sequenced sample: lung tumor tissue. The chain combines TRBV4-1 with TRBJ1-4; TRBD1 matches at 7 bases. The CDR3 loop is CASSQADRNEKLFF. CDR3 DNA: TGCGCCAGCAGCCAAGCGGACAGGAATGAAAAACTGTTTTTT.